The T cell receptor beta chain described here comes from a study of blood T cell repertoires in COVID-19 (dated by TCRdb to about 2020). Some background on the complete study: The collaborator samples originated in the United States, Italy and Spain and spanned the acute and convalescent phases of COVID-19. Nearly every sample came with metadata listing a de-identified subject ID, COVID-19 status, age in years and sex. The prospective study material was composed of cDNA or gDNA derived from T cells, B-cell-depleted T cells, or PBMCs. The repertoires were released in a freely available public database intended as a resource for research on the immune response to SARS-CoV-2. Subjects who had been exposed to COVID-19, were actively infected with it, or had recovered from it provided the deeply sampled blood TCRbeta repertoires that made up the dataset. HLA class I and class II types, where available, came from metadata supplied by the sample provider rather than from assay-based typing. The samples were drawn from two sources: the first 160 participants of the ongoing ImmuneRACE study, and about 1,300 subjects contributed by 6 global collaborators.

At one collaborating source in Seattle, patients were enrolled during active infection and were followed longitudinally through the course of disease. Whole blood was collected in K2EDTA tubes by collaborating institutions according to the institutions' own protocols. Collaborator samples were shipped for TCRbeta analysis as frozen whole blood, isolated PBMCs, or DNA extracted from either sample type. The immunoSEQ Assay, a bias-controlled multiplex PCR, was used to amplify TCRbeta CDR3 regions from genomic DNA. Regarding the original processing steps: The number of nucleated cells in each sample was estimated by amplification of reference gene primers within the assay. To quantify the absolute abundance of each unique TCRbeta CDR3 rearrangement, sequence reads were collapsed and filtered. For each sample, productive Simpson clonality was calculated as the square root of Simpson's diversity index over productive rearrangements. What TCRdb holds here is the immuneACCESS table cut down to in-frame rearrangements. Part of the clones is not present; checked against another copy, under half of the missing clones reflect an unresolved V gene, and the others are unexplained. V and J calls and clone size follow that table, whereas D and trimming were derived from the DNA. The sample profile shows around 220,000 clones; approximately 86% of them were found once. About 9.4% of the sample lies in the top ten.

What the work shows at the level of the full study, not this receptor alone: The quantity of clinical and demographic metadata differed by source and by participant and was supplied without curation.

Inclusive of the bounding cysteine and phenylalanine, the CDR3 is 13 residues long. The entry retains the CDR3 DNA only, 39 bases that are in frame from base 1. A distance of 11 bases separates the germline ends of V and J, which lose 3 bases and 5 bases respectively. For CDR1 and CDR2, the germline V gene lists MDHEN and SYDVKM. Turning to this clone: No cognate antigen has been identified for it. It has no much larger one-base neighbor in the sample; base qualities were not kept.

Sequenced sample: peripheral blood. The receptor's source is a woman in her forties or fifties with COVID-19, enrolled during active disease. The rearrangement joined TRBV28 to TRBJ2-7, and possibly TRBD2, on 7 matching bases. The DNA reads TGTGCCAGCAGTTTTGTAGGGGGGGACGAGCAGTACTTC. This gives the protein CASSFVGGDEQYF.